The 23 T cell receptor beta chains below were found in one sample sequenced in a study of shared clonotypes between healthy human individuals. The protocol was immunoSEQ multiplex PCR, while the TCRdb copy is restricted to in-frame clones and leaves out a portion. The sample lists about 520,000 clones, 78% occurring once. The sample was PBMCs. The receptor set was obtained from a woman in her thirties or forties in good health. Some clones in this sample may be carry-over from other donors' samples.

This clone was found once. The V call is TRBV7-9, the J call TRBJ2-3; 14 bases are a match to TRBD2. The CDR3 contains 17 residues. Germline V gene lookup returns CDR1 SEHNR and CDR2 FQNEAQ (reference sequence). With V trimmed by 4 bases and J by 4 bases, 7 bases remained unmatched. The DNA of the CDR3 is TGTGCCAGCAGCTCGGGACTAGCGGGAGCGATCCCAGATACGCAGTATTTT. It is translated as CASSSGLAGAIPDTQYF.

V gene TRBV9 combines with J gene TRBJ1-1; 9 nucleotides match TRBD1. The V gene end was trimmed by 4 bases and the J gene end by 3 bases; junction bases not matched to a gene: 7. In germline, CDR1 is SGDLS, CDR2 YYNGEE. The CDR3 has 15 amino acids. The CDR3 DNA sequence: TGTGCCAGCAGCATCCGGGACAGGGAAGACACTGAAGCTTTCTTT. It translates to CASSIRDREDTEAFF.

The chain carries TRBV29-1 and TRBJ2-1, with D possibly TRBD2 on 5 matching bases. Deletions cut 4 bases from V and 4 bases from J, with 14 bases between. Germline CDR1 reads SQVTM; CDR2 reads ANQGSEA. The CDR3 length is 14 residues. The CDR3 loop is CSVGASSYYNEQFF. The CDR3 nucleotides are TGCAGCGTTGGAGCGTCTAGCTATTACAATGAGCAGTTCTTC.

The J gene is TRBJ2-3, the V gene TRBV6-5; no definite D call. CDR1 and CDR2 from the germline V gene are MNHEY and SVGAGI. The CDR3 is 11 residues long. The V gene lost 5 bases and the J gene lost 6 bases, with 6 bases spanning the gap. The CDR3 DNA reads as TGTGCCAGCAGTCAAGGGGATACGCAGTATTTT. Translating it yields CASSQGDTQYF.

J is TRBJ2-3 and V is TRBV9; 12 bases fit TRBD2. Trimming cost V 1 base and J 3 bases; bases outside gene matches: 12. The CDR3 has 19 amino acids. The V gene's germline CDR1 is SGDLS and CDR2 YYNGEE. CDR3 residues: CASSVSRTSGTGRTDTQYF. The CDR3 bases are TGTGCCAGCAGCGTAAGTAGGACTAGCGGGACTGGGAGGACAGATACGCAGTATTTT.

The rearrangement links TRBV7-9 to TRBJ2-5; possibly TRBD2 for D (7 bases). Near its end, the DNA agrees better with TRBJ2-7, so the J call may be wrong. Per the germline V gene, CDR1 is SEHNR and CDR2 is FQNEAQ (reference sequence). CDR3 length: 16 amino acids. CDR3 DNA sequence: TGTGCCAGCAGCCCAGGATGGGAGGGGACATCCTACGAGCAGTACTTC. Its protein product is CASSPGWEGTSYEQYF.

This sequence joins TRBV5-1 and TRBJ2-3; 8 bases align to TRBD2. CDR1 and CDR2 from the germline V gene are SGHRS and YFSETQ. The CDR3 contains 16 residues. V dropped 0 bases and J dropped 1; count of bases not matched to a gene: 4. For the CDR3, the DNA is TGCGCCAGCAGCTTGGATAGCGGGGTCGGCACAGATACGCAGTATTTT. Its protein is CASSLDSGVGTDTQYF. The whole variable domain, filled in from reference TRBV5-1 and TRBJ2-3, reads KAGVTQTPRYLIKTRGQQVTLSCSPISGHRSVSWYQQTPGQGLQFLFEYFSETQRNKGNFPGRFSGRQFSNSRSEMNVSTLELGDSALYLCASSLDSGVGTDTQYFGPGTRLTVL.

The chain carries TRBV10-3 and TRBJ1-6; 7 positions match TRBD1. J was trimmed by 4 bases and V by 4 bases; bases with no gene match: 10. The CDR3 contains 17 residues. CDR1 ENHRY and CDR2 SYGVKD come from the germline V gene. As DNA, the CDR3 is TGTGCCATCAGTGTCGGCTCGGCAGGGGGGTATAATTCACCCCTCCACTTT. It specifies CAISVGSAGGYNSPLHF.

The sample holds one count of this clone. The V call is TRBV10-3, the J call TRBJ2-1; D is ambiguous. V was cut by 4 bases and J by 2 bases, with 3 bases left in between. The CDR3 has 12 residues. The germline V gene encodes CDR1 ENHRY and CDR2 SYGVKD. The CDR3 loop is CAISGTYNEQFF. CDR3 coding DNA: TGTGCCATCAGTGGTACCTACAATGAGCAGTTCTTC.

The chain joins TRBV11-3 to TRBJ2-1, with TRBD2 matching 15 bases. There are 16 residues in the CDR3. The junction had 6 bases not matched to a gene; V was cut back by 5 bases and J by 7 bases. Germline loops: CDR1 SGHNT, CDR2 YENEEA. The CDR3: CASSTGLAGGTNEQFF. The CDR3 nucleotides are TGTGCCAGCAGCACGGGACTAGCGGGAGGAACAAATGAGCAGTTCTTC. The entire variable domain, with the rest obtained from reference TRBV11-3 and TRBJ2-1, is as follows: EAGVVQSPRYKIIEKKQPVAFWCNPISGHNTLYWYLQNLGQGPELLIRYENEEAVDDSQLPKDRFSAERLKGVDSTLKIQPAELGDSAVYLCASSTGLAGGTNEQFFGPGTRLTVL.

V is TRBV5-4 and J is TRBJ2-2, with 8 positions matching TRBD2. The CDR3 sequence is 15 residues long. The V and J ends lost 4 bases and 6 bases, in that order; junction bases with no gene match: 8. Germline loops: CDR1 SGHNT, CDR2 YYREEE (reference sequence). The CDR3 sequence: CASSQTAREAGELFF. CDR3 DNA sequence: TGTGCCAGCAGCCAGACGGCGCGGGAGGCCGGGGAGCTGTTTTTT.

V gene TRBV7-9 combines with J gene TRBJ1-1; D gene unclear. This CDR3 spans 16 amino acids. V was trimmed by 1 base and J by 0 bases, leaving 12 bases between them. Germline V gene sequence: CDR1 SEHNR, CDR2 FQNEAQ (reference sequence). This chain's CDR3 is CASSLGRTGMNTEAFF. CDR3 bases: TGTGCCAGCAGCTTAGGAAGGACGGGAATGAACACTGAAGCTTTCTTT.

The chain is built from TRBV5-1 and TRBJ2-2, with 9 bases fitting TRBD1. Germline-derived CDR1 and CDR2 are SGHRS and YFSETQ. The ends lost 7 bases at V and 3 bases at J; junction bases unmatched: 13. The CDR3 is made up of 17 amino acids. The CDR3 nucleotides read TGCGCCAGCCAAAAGAAACAGGGGGCGCAGGACACCGGGGAGCTGTTTTTT. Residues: CASQKKQGAQDTGELFF. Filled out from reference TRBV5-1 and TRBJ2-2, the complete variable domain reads KAGVTQTPRYLIKTRGQQVTLSCSPISGHRSVSWYQQTPGQGLQFLFEYFSETQRNKGNFPGRFSGRQFSNSRSEMNVSTLELGDSALYLCASQKKQGAQDTGELFFGEGSRLTVL.

Here the CDR3 reads CASEDRANGYTF. DNA for the CDR3: TGTGCCAGCGAAGACAGGGCCAATGGCTACACCTTC. The chain employs TRBV28 and TRBJ1-2; 7 nucleotides align to TRBD1. This CDR3 is built from 12 residues. Germline CDR1 reads MDHEN; CDR2 reads SYDVKM. Unmatched junction bases numbered 6, after V lost 8 bases and J lost 6 bases.

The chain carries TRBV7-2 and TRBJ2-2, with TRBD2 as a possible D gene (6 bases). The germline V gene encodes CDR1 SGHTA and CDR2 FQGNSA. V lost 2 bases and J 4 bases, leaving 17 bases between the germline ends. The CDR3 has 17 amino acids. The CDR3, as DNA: TGTGCCAGCAGCTTAACCCCGGGCCGGGGGTCCACCGGGGAGCTGTTTTTT. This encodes CASSLTPGRGSTGELFF.

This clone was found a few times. Here the CDR3 DNA reads TGTGCCAGCAGTTATGGGGCAGGGGTGGATACGCAGTATTTT. This codes for CASSYGAGVDTQYF. The chain couples TRBV6-5 to TRBJ2-3, with D possibly being TRBD1 (6 bases). CDR3 length: 14 residues. V lost 3 bases to trimming and J lost 6 bases, with 13 bases between them. The germline V gene encodes CDR1 MNHEY and CDR2 SVGAGI.

The CDR3 sequence is CASKGTGTETQYF. CDR3 DNA: TGTGCCAGCAAAGGGACAGGGACCGAGACCCAGTACTTC. The chain carries TRBV6-5 and TRBJ2-5; 9 bases line up with TRBD1. CDR3 length: 13 amino acids. Germline V gives CDR1 MNHEY, CDR2 SVGAGI. V was pared by 7 bases and J by 5 bases, with 5 bases of the junction left unmatched.

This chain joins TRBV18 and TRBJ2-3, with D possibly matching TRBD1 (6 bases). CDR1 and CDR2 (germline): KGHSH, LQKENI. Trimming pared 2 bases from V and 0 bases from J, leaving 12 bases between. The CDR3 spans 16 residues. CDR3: CASSPYGTLSTDTQYF. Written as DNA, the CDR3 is TGTGCCAGCTCACCATACGGGACACTTAGCACAGATACGCAGTATTTT.

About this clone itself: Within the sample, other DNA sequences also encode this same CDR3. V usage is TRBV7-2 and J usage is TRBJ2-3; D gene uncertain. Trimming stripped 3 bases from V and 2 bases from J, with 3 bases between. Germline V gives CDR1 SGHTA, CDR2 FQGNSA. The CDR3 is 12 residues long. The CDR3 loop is CASSFYTDTQYF. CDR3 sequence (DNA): TGTGCCAGCAGCTTCTACACAGATACGCAGTATTTT.

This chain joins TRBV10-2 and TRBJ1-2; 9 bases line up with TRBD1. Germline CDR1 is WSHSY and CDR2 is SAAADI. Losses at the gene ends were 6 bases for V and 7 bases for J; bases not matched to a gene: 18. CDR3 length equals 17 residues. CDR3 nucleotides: TGCGCCAGCAGCGGAAGCCAGGACAGGGGAAGATTACGTGGCTACACCTTC. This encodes CASSGSQDRGRLRGYTF.

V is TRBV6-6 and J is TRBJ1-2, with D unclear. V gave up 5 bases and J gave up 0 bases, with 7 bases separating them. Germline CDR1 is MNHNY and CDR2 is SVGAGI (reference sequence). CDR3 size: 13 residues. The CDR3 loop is CASSEQANYGYTF. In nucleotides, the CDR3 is TGTGCCAGCAGTGAGCAAGCTAACTATGGCTACACCTTC.

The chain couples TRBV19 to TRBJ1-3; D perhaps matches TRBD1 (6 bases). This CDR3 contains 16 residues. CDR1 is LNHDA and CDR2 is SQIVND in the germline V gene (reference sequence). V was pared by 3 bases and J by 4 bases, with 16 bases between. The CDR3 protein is CASSIHGAGAGNTIYF. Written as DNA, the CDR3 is TGTGCCAGTAGTATTCACGGCGCAGGGGCCGGAAACACCATATATTTT.

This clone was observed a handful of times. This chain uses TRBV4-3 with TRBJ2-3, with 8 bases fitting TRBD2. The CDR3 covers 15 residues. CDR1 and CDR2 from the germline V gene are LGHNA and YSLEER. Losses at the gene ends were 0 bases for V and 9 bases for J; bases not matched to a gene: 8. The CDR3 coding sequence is TGCGCCAGCAGCCAAGACCGGGGGACTAGTCCAACGCAGTATTTT. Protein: CASSQDRGTSPTQYF.